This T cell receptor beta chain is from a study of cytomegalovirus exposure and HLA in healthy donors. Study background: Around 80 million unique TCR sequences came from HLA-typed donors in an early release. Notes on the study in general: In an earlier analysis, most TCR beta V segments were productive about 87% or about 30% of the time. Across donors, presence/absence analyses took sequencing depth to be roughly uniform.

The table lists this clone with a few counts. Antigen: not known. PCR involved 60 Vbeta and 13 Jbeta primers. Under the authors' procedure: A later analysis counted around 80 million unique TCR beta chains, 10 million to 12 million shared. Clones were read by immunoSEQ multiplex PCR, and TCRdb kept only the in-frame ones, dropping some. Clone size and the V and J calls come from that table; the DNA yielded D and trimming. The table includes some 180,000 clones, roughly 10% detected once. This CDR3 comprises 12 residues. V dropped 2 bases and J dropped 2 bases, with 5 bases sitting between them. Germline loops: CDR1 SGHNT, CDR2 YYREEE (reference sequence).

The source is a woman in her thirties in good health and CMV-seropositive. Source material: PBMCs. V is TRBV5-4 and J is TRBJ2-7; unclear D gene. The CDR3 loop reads CASSLEAYEQYF. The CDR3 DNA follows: TGTGCCAGCAGCTTAGAGGCCTACGAGCAGTACTTC. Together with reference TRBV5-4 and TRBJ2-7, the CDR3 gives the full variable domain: ETGVTQSPTHLIKTRGQQVTLRCSSQSGHNTVSWYQQALGQGPQFIFQYYREEENGRGNFPPRFSGLQFPNYSSELNVNALELDDSALYLCASSLEAYEQYFGPGTRLTVT.